This T cell receptor beta chain came from a study of T cell responses to AZD1222 COVID-19 vaccine. The CDR3 extends over 15 amino acids. The germline gives CDR1 MGHRA, CDR2 YSYEKL. The germline V and J ends were trimmed by 0 bases and 7 bases, with 10 bases remaining between them. Libraries were prepared by immunoSEQ multiplex PCR; TCRdb keeps only in-frame clonotypes and omits some of them. The sample consists of some 80,000 clones, more than 70% of them appearing once. Comment on this clone: The antigen remains undetermined.

Study-level points and caveats: Across the whole spike, CD4 TCRs peaked at regions 160-218 and 743-854. The donor cohort was predominantly white British with a female majority, and clonal diversity may have been underestimated.

Sample: peripheral blood, taken 28 days after the second dose of the MenACWY control vaccine. This TCR was recovered from an adult who received the MenACWY meningococcal vaccine as a control. The chain is built from TRBV4-1 and TRBJ1-6, with D tentatively TRBD1 (5 bases). This chain's CDR3 is CASSQEAGINSPLHF. The CDR3 nucleotides read TGCGCCAGCAGCCAAGAAGCAGGGATAAATTCACCCCTCCACTTT.